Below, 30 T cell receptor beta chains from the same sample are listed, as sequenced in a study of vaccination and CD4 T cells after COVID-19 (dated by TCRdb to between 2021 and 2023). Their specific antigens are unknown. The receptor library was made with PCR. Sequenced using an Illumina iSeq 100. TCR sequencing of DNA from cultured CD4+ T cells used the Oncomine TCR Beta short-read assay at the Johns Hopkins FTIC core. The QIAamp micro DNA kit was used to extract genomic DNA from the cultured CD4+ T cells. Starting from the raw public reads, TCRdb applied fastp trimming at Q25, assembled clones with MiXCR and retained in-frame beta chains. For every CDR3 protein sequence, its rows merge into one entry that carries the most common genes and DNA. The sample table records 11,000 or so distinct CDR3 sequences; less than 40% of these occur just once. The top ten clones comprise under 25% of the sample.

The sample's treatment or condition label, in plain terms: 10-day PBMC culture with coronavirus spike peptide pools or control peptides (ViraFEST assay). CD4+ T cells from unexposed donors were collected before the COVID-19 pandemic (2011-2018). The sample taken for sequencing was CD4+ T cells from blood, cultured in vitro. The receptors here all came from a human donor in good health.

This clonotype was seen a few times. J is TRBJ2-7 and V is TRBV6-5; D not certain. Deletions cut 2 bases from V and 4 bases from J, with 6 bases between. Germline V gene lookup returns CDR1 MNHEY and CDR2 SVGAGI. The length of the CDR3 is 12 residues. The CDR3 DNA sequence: TGTGCCAGCAGTTACAATGATTACGAGCAGTACTTC. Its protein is CASSYNDYEQYF.

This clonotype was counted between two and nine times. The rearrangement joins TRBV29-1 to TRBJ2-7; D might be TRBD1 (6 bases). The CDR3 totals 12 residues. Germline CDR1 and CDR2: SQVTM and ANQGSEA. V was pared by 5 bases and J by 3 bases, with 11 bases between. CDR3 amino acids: CSVSTGLYEQYF. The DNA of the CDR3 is TGCAGCGTTTCGACAGGTCTCTACGAGCAGTACTTC.

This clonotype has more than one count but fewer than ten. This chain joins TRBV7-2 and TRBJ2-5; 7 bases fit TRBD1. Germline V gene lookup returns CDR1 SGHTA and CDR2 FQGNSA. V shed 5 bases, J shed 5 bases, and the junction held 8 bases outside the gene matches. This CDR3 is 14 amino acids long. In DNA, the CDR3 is TGTGCCAGCAGCAAGGGACAGACCCCCGAGACCCAGTACTTC. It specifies CASSKGQTPETQYF.

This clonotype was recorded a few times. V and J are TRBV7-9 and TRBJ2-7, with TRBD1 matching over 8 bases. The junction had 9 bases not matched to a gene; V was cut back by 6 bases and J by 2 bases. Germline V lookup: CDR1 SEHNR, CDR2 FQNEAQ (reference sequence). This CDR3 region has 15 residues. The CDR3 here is CASRGAGTGAYEQYF. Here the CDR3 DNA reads TGTGCCAGCAGAGGCGCCGGGACAGGCGCCTACGAGCAGTACTTC. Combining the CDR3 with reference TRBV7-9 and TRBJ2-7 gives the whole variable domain DTGVSQNPRHKITKRGQNVTFRCDPISEHNRLYWYRQTLGQGPEFLTYFQNEAQLEKSRLLSDRFSAERPKGSFSTLEIQRTEQGDSAMYLCASRGAGTGAYEQYFGPGTRLTVT.

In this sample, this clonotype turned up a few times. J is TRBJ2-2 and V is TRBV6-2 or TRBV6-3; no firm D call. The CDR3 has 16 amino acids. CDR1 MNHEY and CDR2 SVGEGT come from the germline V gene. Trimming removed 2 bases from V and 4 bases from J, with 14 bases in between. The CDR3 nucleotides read TGTGCCAGCAGTTACGATCGGACGCTAGTCACCGGGGAGCTGTTTTTT. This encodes CASSYDRTLVTGELFF.

The CDR3 loop reads CSARAPGTRGNEQFF. In DNA, the CDR3 is TGCAGTGCTAGAGCCCCGGGGACTAGAGGCAATGAGCAGTTCTTC. The chain carries TRBV20-1 and TRBJ2-1; TRBD2 aligns across 8 bases. In germline, CDR1 is DFQATT, CDR2 SNEGSKA (reference sequence). J was trimmed by 6 bases and V by 1 base; bases with no gene match: 8. The CDR3 runs 15 residues.

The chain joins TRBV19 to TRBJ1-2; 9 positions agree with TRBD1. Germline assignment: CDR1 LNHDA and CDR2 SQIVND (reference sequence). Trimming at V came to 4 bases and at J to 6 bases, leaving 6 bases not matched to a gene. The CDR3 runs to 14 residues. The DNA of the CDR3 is TGTGCCAGTAGTACCCAATACAGGGGGCATGGCTACACCTTC. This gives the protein CASSTQYRGHGYTF. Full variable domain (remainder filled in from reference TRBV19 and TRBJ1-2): DGGITQSPKYLFRKEGQNVTLSCEQNLNHDAMYWYRQDPGQGLRLIYYSQIVNDFQKGDIAEGYSVSREKKESFPLTVTSAQKNPTAFYLCASSTQYRGHGYTFGSGTRLTVV.

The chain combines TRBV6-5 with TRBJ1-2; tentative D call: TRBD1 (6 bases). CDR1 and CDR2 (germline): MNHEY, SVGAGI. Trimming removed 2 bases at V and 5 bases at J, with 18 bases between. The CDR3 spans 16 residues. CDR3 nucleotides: TGTGCCAGCAGTTACCGGGTGCGGAGAGGGGGATATGGCTACACCTTC. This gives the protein CASSYRVRRGGYGYTF.

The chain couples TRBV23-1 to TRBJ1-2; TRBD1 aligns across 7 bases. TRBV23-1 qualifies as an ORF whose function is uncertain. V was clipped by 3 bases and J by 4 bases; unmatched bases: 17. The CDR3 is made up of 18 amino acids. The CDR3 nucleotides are TGCGCCAGCAGTCATGAGGTGACAGGGATTTGGGGGGCCTATGGCTACACCTTC. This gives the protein CASSHEVTGIWGAYGYTF.

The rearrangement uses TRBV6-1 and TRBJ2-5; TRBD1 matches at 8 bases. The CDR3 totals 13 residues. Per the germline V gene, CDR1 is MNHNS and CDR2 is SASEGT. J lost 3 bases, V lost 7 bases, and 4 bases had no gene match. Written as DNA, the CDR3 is TGTGCCAGCACTACGACAGGGGAAGAGACCCAGTACTTC. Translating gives CASTTTGEETQYF.

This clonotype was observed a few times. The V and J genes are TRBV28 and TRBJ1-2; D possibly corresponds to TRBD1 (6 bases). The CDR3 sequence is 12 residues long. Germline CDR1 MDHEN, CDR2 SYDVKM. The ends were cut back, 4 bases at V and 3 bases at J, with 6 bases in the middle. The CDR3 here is CASSSGDYGYTF. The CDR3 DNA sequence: TGTGCCAGCAGTTCAGGGGACTATGGCTACACCTTC.

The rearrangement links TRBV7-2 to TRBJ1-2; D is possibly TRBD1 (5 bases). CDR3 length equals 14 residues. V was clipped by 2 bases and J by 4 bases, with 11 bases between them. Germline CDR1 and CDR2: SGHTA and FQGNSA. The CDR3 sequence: CASSLNVGGYGYTF. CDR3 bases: TGTGCCAGCAGCTTAAATGTTGGGGGCTATGGCTACACCTTC.

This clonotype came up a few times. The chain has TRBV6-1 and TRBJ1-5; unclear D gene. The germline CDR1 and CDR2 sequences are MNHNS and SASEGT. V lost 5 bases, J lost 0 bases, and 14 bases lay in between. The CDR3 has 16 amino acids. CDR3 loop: CASSPGEGFSNQPQHF. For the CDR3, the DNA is TGTGCCAGCAGTCCTGGGGAGGGATTTAGCAATCAGCCCCAGCATTTT.

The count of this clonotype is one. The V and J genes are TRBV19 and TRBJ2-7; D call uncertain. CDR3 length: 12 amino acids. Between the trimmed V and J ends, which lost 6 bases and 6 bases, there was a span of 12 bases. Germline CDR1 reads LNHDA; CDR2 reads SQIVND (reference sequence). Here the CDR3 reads CASSGTLSEQYF. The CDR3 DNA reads TGTGCCAGTAGCGGTACGTTGAGCGAGCAGTACTTC. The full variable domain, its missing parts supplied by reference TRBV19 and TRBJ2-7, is DGGITQSPKYLFRKEGQNVTLSCEQNLNHDAMYWYRQDPGQGLRLIYYSQIVNDFQKGDIAEGYSVSREKKESFPLTVTSAQKNPTAFYLCASSGTLSEQYFGPGTRLTVT.

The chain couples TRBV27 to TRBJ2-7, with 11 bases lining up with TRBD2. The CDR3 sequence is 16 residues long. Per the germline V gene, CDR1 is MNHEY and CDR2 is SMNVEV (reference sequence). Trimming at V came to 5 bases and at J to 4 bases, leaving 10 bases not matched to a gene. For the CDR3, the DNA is TGTGCCAGCAGTCGGAGACTAGCGGGATATATGTACGAGCAGTACTTC. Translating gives CASSRRLAGYMYEQYF.

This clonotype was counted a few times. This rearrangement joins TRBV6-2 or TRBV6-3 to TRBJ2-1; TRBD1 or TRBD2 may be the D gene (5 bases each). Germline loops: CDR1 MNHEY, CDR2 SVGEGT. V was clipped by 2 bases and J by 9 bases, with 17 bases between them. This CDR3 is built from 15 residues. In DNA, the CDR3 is TGTGCCAGCAGTTACACATATATACTAGGGACTGAGCAGTTCTTC. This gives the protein CASSYTYILGTEQFF.

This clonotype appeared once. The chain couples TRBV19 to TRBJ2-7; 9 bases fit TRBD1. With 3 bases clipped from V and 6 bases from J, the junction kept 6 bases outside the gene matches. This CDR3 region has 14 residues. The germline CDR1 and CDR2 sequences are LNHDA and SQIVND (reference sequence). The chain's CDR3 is CASSMLGQGFEQYF. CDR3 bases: TGTGCCAGTAGTATGCTGGGACAGGGTTTCGAGCAGTACTTC.

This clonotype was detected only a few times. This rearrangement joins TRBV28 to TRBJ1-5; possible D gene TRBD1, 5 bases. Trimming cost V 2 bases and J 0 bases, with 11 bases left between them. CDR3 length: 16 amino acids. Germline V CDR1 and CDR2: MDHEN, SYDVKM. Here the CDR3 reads CASSLGGLNSNQPQHF. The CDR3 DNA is TGTGCCAGCAGTTTAGGGGGGTTAAATAGCAATCAGCCCCAGCATTTT.

CDR3 amino acids: CASSPVGGSGNTEAFF. The DNA of the CDR3 is TGTGCCAGCAGCCCCGTGGGAGGGTCCGGGAACACTGAAGCTTTCTTT. The J gene is TRBJ1-1, the V gene TRBV6-2 or TRBV6-3; D is undetermined. Trimming cost V 6 bases and J 1 base, with 18 bases left between them. This CDR3 has 16 amino acids. Germline values: CDR1 MNHEY, CDR2 SVGEGT.

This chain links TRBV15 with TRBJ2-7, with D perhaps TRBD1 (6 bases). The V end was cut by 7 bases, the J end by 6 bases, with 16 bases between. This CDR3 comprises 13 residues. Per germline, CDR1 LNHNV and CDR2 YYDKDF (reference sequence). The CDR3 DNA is TGTGCCACCACAGGACAGCGGCTCGGCGAGCAGTACTTC. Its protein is CATTGQRLGEQYF.

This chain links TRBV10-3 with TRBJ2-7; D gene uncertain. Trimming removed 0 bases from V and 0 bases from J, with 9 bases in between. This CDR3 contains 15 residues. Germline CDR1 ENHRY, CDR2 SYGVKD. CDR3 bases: TGTGCCATCAGTGAGTCTACGGGCGTCTCCTACGAGCAGTACTTC. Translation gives CAISESTGVSYEQYF.

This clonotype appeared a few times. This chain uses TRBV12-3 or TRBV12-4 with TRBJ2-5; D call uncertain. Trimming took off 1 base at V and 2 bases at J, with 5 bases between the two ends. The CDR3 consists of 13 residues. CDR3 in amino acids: CASSLEIQETQYF. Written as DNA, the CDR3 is TGTGCCAGCAGTTTAGAGATACAAGAGACCCAGTACTTC.

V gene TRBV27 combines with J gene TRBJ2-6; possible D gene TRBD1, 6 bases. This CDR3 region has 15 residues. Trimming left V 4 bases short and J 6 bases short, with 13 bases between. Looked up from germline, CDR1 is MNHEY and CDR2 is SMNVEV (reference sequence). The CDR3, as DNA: TGTGCCAGCAGTTCCAGGGGCACTGAGGCCAACGTCCTGACTTTC. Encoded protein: CASSSRGTEANVLTF. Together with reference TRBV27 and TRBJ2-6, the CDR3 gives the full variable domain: EAQVTQNPRYLITVTGKKLTVTCSQNMNHEYMSWYRQDPGLGLRQIYYSMNVEVTDKGDVPEGYKVSRKEKRNFPLILESPSPNQTSLYFCASSSRGTEANVLTFGAGSRLTVL.

The CDR3 DNA follows: TGCAGTGCTACCCTACGGAGCGGGGGGAGGTCCGGGGAGCTGTTTTTT. It yields the protein CSATLRSGGRSGELFF. The J gene is TRBJ2-2, the V gene TRBV20-1; the match to TRBD2 covers 9 bases. The germline V gene has CDR1 DFQATT and CDR2 SNEGSKA (reference sequence). The CDR3 runs to 16 residues. The V gene end was trimmed by 4 bases and the J gene end by 6 bases; junction bases not matched to a gene: 12.

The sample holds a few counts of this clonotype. The CDR3 spells CATSRDRGTYSGNTIYF. CDR3 sequence (DNA): TGTGCCACCAGCAGAGACCGGGGCACCTACTCTGGAAACACCATATATTTT. This chain links TRBV15 with TRBJ1-3; D is perhaps TRBD1 (5 bases). The CDR3 contains 17 residues. Trimming took off 0 bases at V and 0 bases at J, with 12 bases between the two ends. CDR1 is LNHNV and CDR2 is YYDKDF in the germline V gene (reference sequence).

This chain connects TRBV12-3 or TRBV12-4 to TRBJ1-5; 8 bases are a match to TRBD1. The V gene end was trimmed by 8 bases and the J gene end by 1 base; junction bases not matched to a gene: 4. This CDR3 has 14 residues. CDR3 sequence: CASSDRASNQPQHF. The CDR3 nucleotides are TGTGCCAGCTCGGACAGGGCGAGCAATCAGCCCCAGCATTTT.

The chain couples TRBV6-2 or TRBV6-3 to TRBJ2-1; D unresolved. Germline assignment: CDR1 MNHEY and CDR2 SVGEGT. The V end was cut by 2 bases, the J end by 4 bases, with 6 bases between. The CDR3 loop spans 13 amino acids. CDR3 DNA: TGTGCCAGCAGTTACCCCGGGTACAATGAGCAGTTCTTC. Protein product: CASSYPGYNEQFF.

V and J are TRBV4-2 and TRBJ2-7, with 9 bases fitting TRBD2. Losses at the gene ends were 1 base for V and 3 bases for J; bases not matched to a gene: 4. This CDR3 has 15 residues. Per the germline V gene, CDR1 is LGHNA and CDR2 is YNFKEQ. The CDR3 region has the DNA TGTGCCAGCAGCCAAGCGACTAGCGGAGTCTACGAGCAGTACTTC. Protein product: CASSQATSGVYEQYF.

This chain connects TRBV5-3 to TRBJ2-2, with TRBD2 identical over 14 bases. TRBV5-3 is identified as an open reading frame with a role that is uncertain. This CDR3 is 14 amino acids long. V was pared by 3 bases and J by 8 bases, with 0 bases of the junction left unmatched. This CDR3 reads CARSWTSGRGELFF. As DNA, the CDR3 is TGTGCCAGAAGCTGGACTAGCGGGAGGGGGGAGCTGTTTTTT.

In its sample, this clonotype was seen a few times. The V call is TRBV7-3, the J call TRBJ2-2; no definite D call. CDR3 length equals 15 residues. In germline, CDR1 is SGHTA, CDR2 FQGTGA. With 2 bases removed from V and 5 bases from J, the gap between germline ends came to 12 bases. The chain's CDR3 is CASSLEAQGTGELFF. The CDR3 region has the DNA TGTGCCAGCAGCTTAGAAGCGCAAGGTACCGGGGAGCTGTTTTTT.